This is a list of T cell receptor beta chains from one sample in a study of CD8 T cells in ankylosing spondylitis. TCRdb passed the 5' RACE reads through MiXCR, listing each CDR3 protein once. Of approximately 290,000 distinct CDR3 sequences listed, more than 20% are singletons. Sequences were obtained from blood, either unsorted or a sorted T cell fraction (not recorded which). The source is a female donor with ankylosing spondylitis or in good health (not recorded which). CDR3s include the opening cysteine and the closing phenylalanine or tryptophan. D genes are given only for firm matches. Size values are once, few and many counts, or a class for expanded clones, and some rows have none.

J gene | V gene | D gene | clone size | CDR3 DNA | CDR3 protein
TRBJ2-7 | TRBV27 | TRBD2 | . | TGTGCCAGCAGTTTAGGGACTAGCGGGAGTTGGGTTTACGAGCAGTACTTC | CASSLGTSGSWVYEQYF
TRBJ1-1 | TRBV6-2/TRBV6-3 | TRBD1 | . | TGTGCCAGCAGTTTTTCTACAGGGGATGCTTTCTTT | CASSFSTGDAFF
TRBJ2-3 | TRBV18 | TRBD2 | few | TGTGCCAGCTCACCGAGGACTAGCGGGATCACAGATACGCAGTATTTT | CASSPRTSGITDTQYF
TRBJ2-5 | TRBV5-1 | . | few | TGCGCCAGCAGCCGCTGGGCAGGTGGGGAGACCCAGTACTTC | CASSRWAGGETQYF
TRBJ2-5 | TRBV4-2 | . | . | TGTGCCAGCGGACGGACGCATGCCCCCCAAGAGACCCAGTACTTC | CASGRTHAPQETQYF
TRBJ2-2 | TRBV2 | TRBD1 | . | TGTGCCAGCAAGGGACAGGTCAATACCGGGGAGCTGTTTTTT | CASKGQVNTGELFF
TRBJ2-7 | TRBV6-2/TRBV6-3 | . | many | TGTGCCAGCAGTTACGGGGCAGTCTCCTACGAGCAGTACTTC | CASSYGAVSYEQYF
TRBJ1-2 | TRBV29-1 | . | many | TGCAGCGTTTCAACAGGGAAAGGCTACACCTTC | CSVSTGKGYTF
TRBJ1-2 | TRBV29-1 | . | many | TGCAGCGTTGACCTGGGCTATGGCTACACCTTC | CSVDLGYGYTF
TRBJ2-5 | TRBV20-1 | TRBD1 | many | TGCAGTGTGGCACGGGGACAGCAAGAGACCCAGTACTTC | CSVARGQQETQYF
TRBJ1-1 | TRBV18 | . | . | TGTGCCAGCTCACCGTTTCTACAGGGAATGGGCACTGAAGCTTTCTTT | CASSPFLQGMGTEAFF
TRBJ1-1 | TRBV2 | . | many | TGTGCCAGCAGTGGCGAGATTGAAGCTTTCTTT | CASSGEIEAFF
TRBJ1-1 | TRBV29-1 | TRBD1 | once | TGCAGCGTTGAAAATCGACAGGGGAACACTGAAGCTTTCTTT | CSVENRQGNTEAFF
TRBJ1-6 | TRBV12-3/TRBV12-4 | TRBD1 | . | TGTGCCAGCAGTCCGTGGGACAGCAATTCACCCCTCCACTTT | CASSPWDSNSPLHF
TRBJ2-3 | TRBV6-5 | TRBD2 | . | TGTGCCAGCAGTTACTCGATTGCGGGGGACACAGATACGCAGTATTTT | CASSYSIAGDTDTQYF
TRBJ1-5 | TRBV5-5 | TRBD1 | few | TGTGCCAGCAGCTATTTAGGACAGGAGAATAGCAATCAGCCCCAGCATTTT | CASSYLGQENSNQPQHF
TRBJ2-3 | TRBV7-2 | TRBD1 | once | TGTGCCAGCAGCTTAGGATGGACAGGGTGGGACACAGATACGCAGTATTTT | CASSLGWTGWDTDTQYF
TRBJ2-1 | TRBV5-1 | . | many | TGCGCCAGCAGCCTCCGGGACTCCTACAATGAGCAGTTCTTC | CASSLRDSYNEQFF
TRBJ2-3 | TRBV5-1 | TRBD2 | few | TGCGCCAGCAGCTTGGTTCTAGCGGGAGAGGGTTCTACGCAGTATTTT | CASSLVLAGEGSTQYF
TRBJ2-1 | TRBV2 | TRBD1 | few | TGTGCCAGCAGTGCGGGGACAGTCTCCTACAATGAGCAGTTCTTC | CASSAGTVSYNEQFF
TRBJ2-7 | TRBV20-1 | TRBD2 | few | TGCAGTGCTAATCGGCGGGAGGATGAGCAGTACTTC | CSANRREDEQYF
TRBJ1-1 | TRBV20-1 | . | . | TGCAGTGCTCCCGTGTGGGTTAACACTGAAGCTTTCTTT | CSAPVWVNTEAFF
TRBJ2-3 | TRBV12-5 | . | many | TGTGCTAGTGGTGACTTAGCGAGGGGCACAGATACGCAGTATTTT | CASGDLARGTDTQYF
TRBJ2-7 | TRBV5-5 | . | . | TGTGCCAGCAGCTTGGTATCGCACGAGCAGTACTTC | CASSLVSHEQYF
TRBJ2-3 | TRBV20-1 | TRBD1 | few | TGCAGTGCTACTAGACAGGGGGCCACAGATACGCAGTATTTT | CSATRQGATDTQYF
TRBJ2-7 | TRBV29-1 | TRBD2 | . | TGCAGCGTCCAACTAGCGGAAGAGCAGTACTTC | CSVQLAEEQYF
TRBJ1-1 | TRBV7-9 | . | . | TGTGCCAGCAGCCCATTGACCCCTGATCCTGAAGCTTTCTTT | CASSPLTPDPEAFF